This T cell receptor (beta chain) was recorded in a study of T-cell reconstitution after alpha-beta-depleted transplantation in children. The authors prepared the TCRbeta library with unique molecular identifiers. MiXCR was run by TCRdb on the PCR reads, yielding one entry per CDR3 protein. The sample records about 830,000 distinct CDR3 sequences, about 15% being singletons. Study results and caveats: Surviving recipient T cells and thymic progenitors underlay high day-60 TCRbeta diversity in some patients. After one year, T-cell counts and TCRbeta diversity mostly came from new T cells. In patients about two months after transplant, alpha-beta T cells reportedly arose from several hundred expanded graft clones.

J was trimmed by 7 bases and V by 8 bases; bases with no gene match: 8. Germline assignment: CDR1 LGHNT and CDR2 FRNRAP. CDR3 length: 13 amino acids. This clonotype was counted between two and nine times. Its antigen is undetermined. The sequence derives from a male patient between 5 and 17 years old who had a stem cell transplant for acute lymphoblastic leukemia, so the T cells may come from the graft donor. The chain recombines TRBV12-5 with TRBJ1-5; 7 nucleotides line up with TRBD1. Sequenced material: PBMCs, mostly from graft donor cells, taken 360 days after TCRalphabeta/CD19-depleted stem cell transplant. The CDR3 is CASPRGAKQPQHF. The CDR3, as DNA: TGTGCTAGTCCCAGGGGGGCGAAGCAGCCCCAGCATTTT.